What follows is one T cell receptor (beta chain) and its context. Here immunoSEQ multiplex PCR was the method, and the copy in TCRdb shows in-frame clones only, minus some. The sample lists about 18,000 clones; 80% to 90% were seen once. The CDR3 loop spans 15 amino acids. Germline V gives CDR1 LNHDA, CDR2 SQIVND (reference sequence). After removal of 7 bases from V and 9 bases from J, the junction contained 14 bases not matched to a gene. This entry is derived from a study of control samples from healthy donors and cancer patients. Specimen: PBMCs. The chain couples TRBV19 to TRBJ2-1; TRBD2 matches 8 bases. This TCR came from a woman in her seventies with lung cancer. The CDR3 reads CASTSPSGSTSEQFF. The CDR3 DNA reads TGTGCCAGTACTTCCCCGAGCGGGAGTACTTCTGAGCAGTTCTTC. The full variable domain, completed using reference TRBV19 and TRBJ2-1, is DGGITQSPKYLFRKEGQNVTLSCEQNLNHDAMYWYRQDPGQGLRLIYYSQIVNDFQKGDIAEGYSVSREKKESFPLTVTSAQKNPTAFYLCASTSPSGSTSEQFFGPGTRLTVL.